The entry below describes one T cell receptor beta chain. Its specificity is unknown. The data stem from a study of vaccination effects on CD4 cells after COVID-19. CD4+ T cell isolation took place after approximately 11 days of culture. No vaccinee had earlier SARS-CoV-2 infection, and nucleocapsid antibodies were negative. A half-medium replacement with IL-2 medium was carried out on days 3 and 7. The repertoire was sequenced with immunoSEQ multiplex PCR; TCRdb's copy has only in-frame clones and lacks some. The profile shows about 37,000 clones, roughly 79% of them singletons. Germline-derived CDR1 and CDR2 are ENHRY and SYGVKD. Losses at the gene ends were 0 bases for V and 1 base for J; bases not matched to a gene: 10. The CDR3 has 18 residues.

The chain links TRBV10-3 to TRBJ2-3, with TRBD2 identical over 7 bases. The clonotype was recovered from a human donor who received a COVID-19 vaccine. Sequencing used CD4+ T cells from PBMCs cultured without peptide, obtained before COVID-19 vaccination. The CDR3 protein is CAISESLGGRVRTDTQYF. CDR3 coding DNA: TGTGCCATCAGTGAGTCATTAGGAGGGAGGGTCCGCACAGATACGCAGTATTTT.